The clone carrying this T cell receptor beta chain was seen more than once but under ten times. The antigen remains unidentified. A single record per CDR3 protein comes from TCRdb applying MiXCR to the RT-PCR reads. The sample holds roughly 710,000 distinct CDR3 sequences; around 15% are singletons and the top ten take 6.5% to 8%. Germline V gene data show CDR1 as LGHDT and CDR2 as YNNKEL (reference sequence). The V and J ends lost 1 base and 7 bases respectively, with 10 bases between them. The CDR3 consists of 13 residues. The entry originates in a study of response to subunit inactivated influenza vaccine. Study-wide results and caveats: With each seasonal influenza vaccination, the authors suggested, few new T cells are recruited.

This TCR was recovered from a man aged 50-59 years who received an inactivated influenza vaccine. The input for sequencing was PBMCs from blood, taken approximately 15 days before vaccination. The chain recombines TRBV3-1 with TRBJ1-2; D is unclear. CDR3 in amino acids: CASSQGMGFGYTF. The CDR3 nucleotides read TGTGCCAGCAGCCAAGGGATGGGTTTTGGCTACACCTTC.